Described below is a single T cell receptor (beta chain) sequence and its context. This sample was taken from a study of blood T cell repertoires in COVID-19. The protocol was immunoSEQ multiplex PCR, while the TCRdb copy is restricted to in-frame clones and leaves out a portion. Of about 190,000 clones detected, approximately 80% appear once; the ten largest clones hold approximately 13%. V lost 1 base, J lost 0 bases, and 6 bases stayed unmatched. There are 18 residues in the CDR3. Germline values: CDR1 SGHRS, CDR2 YFSETQ. This sequence joins TRBV5-1 and TRBJ2-1; 11 positions match TRBD2. This TCR came from a woman aged 45 to 65 with acute or convalescent COVID-19. Sequenced sample: peripheral blood. In DNA form, the CDR3 reads TGCGCCAGCAGCTTGACTAGCGGGGGCCTGAGCTCCTACAATGAGCAGTTCTTC. Protein sequence: CASSLTSGGLSSYNEQFF.